This T cell receptor beta chain was identified during a study of CD8 T cells in ankylosing spondylitis. Study-wide points: Within ankylosing spondylitis blood, a TCR beta motif made up of several highly homologous variants appeared to be characteristic. Several of the motif variants were reported before in synovial fluid and blood from reactive arthritis. It was reported that disease-linked clones were significantly enriched in matched ankylosing spondylitis synovial fluid. Clones linked to the disease showed a CD8+ phenotype. They occurred at relatively low frequencies in peripheral blood.

Quantitative molecular-barcoded 5'-RACE generated the TCR beta libraries. TCRdb re-analysed the 5' RACE reads in MiXCR, keeping a single row per CDR3 protein. This table has 400,000 or so distinct CDR3 sequences, 25% to 30% appearing once. Remarks on this clonotype: Its antigen is not known.

The V and J ends lost 2 bases and 5 bases, in that order; junction bases with no gene match: 10. The CDR3 is 16 residues long. Germline values: CDR1 MNHEY, CDR2 SVGAGI. The TCR originated in a male donor with ankylosing spondylitis. The rearrangement uses TRBV6-5 and TRBJ1-2, with TRBD1 identical over 8 bases. Source material: blood, either unsorted or a sorted T cell fraction (not recorded which). CDR3 sequence reads: CASSYDRTGYEYGYTF. The CDR3 DNA sequence: TGTGCCAGCAGTTACGACAGGACAGGGTACGAATATGGCTACACCTTC.